The clone carrying this TCR beta chain was picked up many times. The antigen is not known. The data are from a study of T cells in Graves' hyperthyroidism and ophthalmopathy. Whole-study results and caveats: Researchers found most expanded thyroid clonotypes above 0.001 in blood as well. Ophthalmopathy, which appeared later, was predicted by the model a median about 6 months before onset.

Per germline, CDR1 KGHDR and CDR2 SFDVKD. The CDR3 is 14 residues long. Trimming cost V 5 bases and J 2 bases; bases outside gene matches: 4. Amplification yielded TCR beta CDR3 regions, with RNA transcripts as the source. First-round RT-PCR targeting the TCR CDR3 was performed with the HTBI primer set. One entry per CDR3 protein, called by TCRdb with MiXCR from the multiplex PCR reads. The repertoire holds over 450,000 distinct CDR3 sequences, with roughly an eighth as singletons. Hyperthyroidism of Graves' type that showed no ophthalmopathy progression within 18 months was stable. Source material for PBMCs was roughly 10 ml fresh peripheral blood.

The receptor comes from a woman under 30 with Graves' hyperthyroidism. The V and J genes are TRBV24-1 and TRBJ2-5; 7 positions agree with TRBD1. Sequenced: blood. CDR3 in amino acids: CATSVDRDQETQYF. The CDR3 nucleotides read TGTGCCACCAGTGTCGACAGGGATCAAGAGACCCAGTACTTC.